These T cell receptor beta chains were read from a single sample in a study of T cells in tumors after PD-1 blockade. Libraries were prepared by immunoSEQ multiplex PCR; TCRdb keeps only in-frame clonotypes and omits some of them. Of approximately 63,000 clones listed, approximately 79% are singletons. This material consisted of PBMCs, taken after anti-PD-1 treatment. The origin of the receptors is a human donor with basal cell carcinoma. Both conserved end residues are part of each CDR3. D genes are given only for firm matches. Clone size is stated in some rows and not others, as once, few, many or a class when expanded.

j_call v_call clone_size d_call cdr3_nt cdr3_aa
TRBJ1-2 TRBV5-1 - - TGCGCCAGCAGCCCGGACGGGGCTAACTATGGCTACACCTTC CASSPDGANYGYTF
TRBJ1-4 TRBV28 once TRBD1 TGTGCCAGCAAAACCAGGGGGTTTAATGAAAAACTGTTTTTT CASKTRGFNEKLFF
TRBJ2-1 TRBV28 - - TGTGCCAGCAGTTTCCGGATACCAGGTATAGGGTCCTACAATGAGCAGTTCTTC CASSFRIPGIGSYNEQFF
TRBJ1-1 TRBV2 - - TGTGCCAGCAGCCCCAGGTTAGGAATGAACACTGAAGCTTTCTTT CASSPRLGMNTEAFF
TRBJ2-3 TRBV7-8 - TRBD2 TGTGCCAGCAGCCATACTAGCGACACAGATACGCAGTATTTT CASSHTSDTDTQYF
TRBJ2-5 TRBV5-4 - - TGTGCCAGCAGCTTGCCCCAAGAGACCCAGTACTTC CASSLPQETQYF
TRBJ2-2 TRBV12-3/TRBV12-4 - - TGTGCCAGCAGTTTCAGAGGCACCGGGGAGCTGTTTTTT CASSFRGTGELFF
TRBJ2-3 TRBV10-3 once TRBD2 TGTGCCTCGACTAGCGGGGGGGGCACAGATACGCAGTATTTT CASTSGGGTDTQYF
TRBJ2-3 TRBV6-1 - - TGTGCCAGCAGTGAAGCGGCGGGGTCAGATACGCAGTATTTT CASSEAAGSDTQYF
TRBJ1-5 TRBV5-6 - - TGTGCCAGCAGCTTGCTTGACAGACCTAATCAGCCCCAGCATTTT CASSLLDRPNQPQHF
TRBJ2-3 TRBV3-1/TRBV3-2 few - TGTGCCAGCAGCCAGGGGAATACGCAGTATTTT CASSQGNTQYF
TRBJ1-4 TRBV5-1 - - TGCGCCAGCAGCTTGGTGGGGGCTGGAAAACTGTTTTTT CASSLVGAGKLFF
TRBJ2-7 TRBV6-2/TRBV6-3 - TRBD2 TGTGCCAGCAGCTTTCGACTAGCGGGGTCCTACGAGCAGTACTTC CASSFRLAGSYEQYF
TRBJ1-1 TRBV14 - TRBD1 TGTGCCAGCAGGGGACAGGGGACTGAAGCTTTCTTT CASRGQGTEAFF
TRBJ2-5 TRBV19 - - TGTGCCAGTAGTATTGGAGGGGGGGCGGGAGAGACCCAGTACTTC CASSIGGGAGETQYF
TRBJ1-1 TRBV6-5 - - TGTGCCAGCAACTTCGGACAGATGAACACTGAAGCTTTCTTT CASNFGQMNTEAFF
TRBJ1-6 TRBV11-3 few - TGTGCCAGCAGCCGAGGACGGAGTAATTCACCCCTCCACTTT CASSRGRSNSPLHF
TRBJ1-1 TRBV12-3/TRBV12-4 - TRBD1 TGTGCCAGCAGTTTAAGGGGACAGGAAGCTTTCTTT CASSLRGQEAFF
TRBJ2-3 TRBV5-1 - - TGCGCCAGCAGGTCGAACACAGGGACAGATACGCAGTATTTT CASRSNTGTDTQYF
TRBJ2-2 TRBV4-2 - - TGTGCCAGCAGCCCTGGGCTAGCGAGCACCGGGGAGCTGTTTTTT CASSPGLASTGELFF
TRBJ1-6 TRBV30 - - TGTGCCTGGAGTGGAGGCGGATCACCCCTCCACTTT CAWSGGGSPLHF
TRBJ1-4 TRBV4-2 - - TGTGCCAGCAGCCAAGACAGGGAACCGGGAAAACTGTTTTTT CASSQDREPGKLFF
TRBJ1-6 TRBV10-3 few TRBD1 TGTGCCATCATGGGGGACAGTTATAATTCACCCCTCCACTTT CAIMGDSYNSPLHF
TRBJ2-7 TRBV27 few TRBD2 TGTGCCAGCAGTAGAGCGGGATCCAATATTCCTAAGGAGCAGTACTTC CASSRAGSNIPKEQYF
TRBJ2-2 TRBV6-5 - TRBD2 TGTGCCAGCAGTCCGGGGGGGAGCGGGGAGCTGTTTTTT CASSPGGSGELFF
TRBJ1-6 TRBV28 few - TGTGCCAGCAGTACCCACACAGGGTCCGGTTCACCCCTCCACTTT CASSTHTGSGSPLHF
TRBJ2-7 TRBV5-6 - - TGTGCCAGCAGCGCCCCCGGGACAAGAGGCTCCTACGAGCAGTACTTC CASSAPGTRGSYEQYF
TRBJ2-3 TRBV27 once TRBD2 TGTGCCAGCAGTTTCAGATTAGCGGGGGATACGCAGTATTTT CASSFRLAGDTQYF
TRBJ1-1 TRBV5-1 - - TGCGCCAGCAGCTTGGACCCGGTGAACACTGAAGCTTTCTTT CASSLDPVNTEAFF
TRBJ2-5 TRBV4-2 - - TGTGCCAGCAGCCAAAATGAGCGGCCAGAGACCCAGTACTTC CASSQNERPETQYF
TRBJ1-3 TRBV5-1 - - TGCGCCAGCAGCTCACAGAGCTCTGGAAACACCATATATTTT CASSSQSSGNTIYF
TRBJ1-1 TRBV6-2/TRBV6-3 - - TGTGCCAGCAGTTACTGGGATAACACTGAAGCTTTCTTT CASSYWDNTEAFF
TRBJ2-5 TRBV6-1 many TRBD2 TGTGCCAGCAGTGAATCCGGGGGTAGCGGGGCTGAGACCCAGTACTTC CASSESGGSGAETQYF
TRBJ2-7 TRBV19 - - TGTGCCAGTAGTTGGGGCCTGAGCTCCTACGAGCAGTACTTC CASSWGLSSYEQYF
TRBJ2-2 TRBV10-3 - TRBD1 TGTGCCATCAGTGTCGGGACAGGGGTGTTCGGGGAGCTGTTTTTT CAISVGTGVFGELFF
TRBJ2-5 TRBV10-3 - TRBD1 TGTGCCATCAGGTCGGGACAGGGGCAAGAGACCCAGTACTTC CAIRSGQGQETQYF
TRBJ1-2 TRBV5-1 - - TGCGCCAGCAGCTTAGGGGCCCAAGGAGGCTACACCTTC CASSLGAQGGYTF
TRBJ2-1 TRBV5-6 - - TGTGCCAGCAGCGGTAATGAGCAGTTCTTC CASSGNEQFF
TRBJ2-5 TRBV15 - - TGTGCCACCAGCAGAGACACGGAAGAGACCCAGTACTTC CATSRDTEETQYF
TRBJ2-1 TRBV4-2 - TRBD2 TGTGCCAGCAGCCAACTAGCGGGGGGGCTTTACAATGAGCAGTTCTTC CASSQLAGGLYNEQFF
TRBJ2-6 TRBV24-1 many TRBD1 TGTGCCACCAGTGATTCCGCACAGGGGGATGGGGCCAACGTCCTGACTTTC CATSDSAQGDGANVLTF
TRBJ2-7 TRBV14 - TRBD1 TGTGCCAGCAGCCATCCTGGGACAGTGAACTCCTACGAGCAGTACTTC CASSHPGTVNSYEQYF
TRBJ2-7 TRBV7-6 - - TGTGCCAGCAGCTTAGTTGCGGGCAAAACCGACGAGCAGTACTTC CASSLVAGKTDEQYF
TRBJ2-5 TRBV19 - TRBD2 TGTGCCAGTAGTATAATACTAGCGGAAGAGACCCAGTACTTC CASSIILAEETQYF
TRBJ2-7 TRBV7-9 - TRBD1 TGTGCCAGCAGGTGGGGGGGACAGGGAGGGTACGAGCAGTACTTC CASRWGGQGGYEQYF
TRBJ1-2 TRBV5-5 - TRBD1 TGTGCCAGCAGCTTTACGGACAGGGGAAACTATGGCTACACCTTC CASSFTDRGNYGYTF
TRBJ1-1 TRBV21-1 - - TGTGCCAGCAGCAAAGTGCCCAGGTTGAACACTGAAGCTTTCTTT CASSKVPRLNTEAFF
TRBJ2-7 TRBV5-6 once TRBD1 TGTGCCAGCAGCCTACCGGGACAGATACAGTACGAGCAGTACTTC CASSLPGQIQYEQYF
TRBJ2-7 TRBV6-2/TRBV6-3 - - TGTGCCAGCAGCAAGACCGGGGCCGGTATTAACGAGCAGTACTTC CASSKTGAGINEQYF
TRBJ1-2 TRBV5-1 - - TGCGCCAGCAGCCCGGACACCTTAGGGAACACCTTC CASSPDTLGNTF
TRBJ2-3 TRBV7-8 once - TGTGCCAGCAGCCCTTGGGGGGATACGCAGTATTTT CASSPWGDTQYF
TRBJ2-2 TRBV24-1 - - TGTGCCACCAGTGATCCGACCGTAGACACCGGGGAGCTGTTTTTT CATSDPTVDTGELFF